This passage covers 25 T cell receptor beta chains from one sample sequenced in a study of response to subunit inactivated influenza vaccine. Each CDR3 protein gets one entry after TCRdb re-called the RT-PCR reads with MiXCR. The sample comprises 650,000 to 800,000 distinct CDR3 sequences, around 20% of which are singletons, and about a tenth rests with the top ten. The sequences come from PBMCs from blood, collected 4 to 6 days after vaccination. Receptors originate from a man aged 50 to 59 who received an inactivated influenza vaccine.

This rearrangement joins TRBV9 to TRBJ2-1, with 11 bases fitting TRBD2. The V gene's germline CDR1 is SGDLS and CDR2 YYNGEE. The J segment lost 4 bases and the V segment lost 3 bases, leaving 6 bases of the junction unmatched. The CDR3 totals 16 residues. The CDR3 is CASSAPSGRWYNEQFF. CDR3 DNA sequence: TGTGCCAGCAGCGCCCCTAGCGGGAGGTGGTACAATGAGCAGTTCTTC.

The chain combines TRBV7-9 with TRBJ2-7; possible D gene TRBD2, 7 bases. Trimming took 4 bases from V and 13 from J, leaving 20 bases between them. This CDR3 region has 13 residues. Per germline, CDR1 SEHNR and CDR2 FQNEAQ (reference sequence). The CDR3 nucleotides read TGTGCCAGCAGCTCGGGGGGCCTCACGCGGTTTTACTTC. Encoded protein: CASSSGGLTRFYF.

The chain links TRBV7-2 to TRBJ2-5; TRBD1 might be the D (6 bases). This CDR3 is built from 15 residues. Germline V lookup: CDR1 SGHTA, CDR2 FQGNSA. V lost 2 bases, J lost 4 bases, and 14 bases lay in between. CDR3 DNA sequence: TGTGCCAGCAGCTTAAACCAGGGGATGGGAGAGACCCAGTACTTC. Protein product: CASSLNQGMGETQYF.

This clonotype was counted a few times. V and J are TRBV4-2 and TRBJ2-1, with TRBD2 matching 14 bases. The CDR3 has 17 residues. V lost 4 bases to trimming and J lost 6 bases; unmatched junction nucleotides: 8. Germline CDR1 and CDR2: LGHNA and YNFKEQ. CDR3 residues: CASSPMGLAGEGNEQFF. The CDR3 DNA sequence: TGTGCCAGCAGCCCGATGGGACTAGCGGGAGAGGGCAATGAGCAGTTCTTC.

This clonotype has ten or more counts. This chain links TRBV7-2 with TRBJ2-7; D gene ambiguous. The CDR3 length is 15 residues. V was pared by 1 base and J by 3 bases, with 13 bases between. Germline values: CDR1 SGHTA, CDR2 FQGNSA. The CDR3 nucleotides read TGTGCCAGCAGCTTAGGGGCAGGACCATACTACGAGCAGTACTTC. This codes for CASSLGAGPYYEQYF. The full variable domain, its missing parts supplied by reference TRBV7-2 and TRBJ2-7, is GAGVSQSPSNKVTEKGKDVELRCDPISGHTALYWYRQSLGQGLEFLIYFQGNSAPDKSGLPSDRFSAERTGGSVSTLTIQRTQQEDSAVYLCASSLGAGPYYEQYFGPGTRLTVT.

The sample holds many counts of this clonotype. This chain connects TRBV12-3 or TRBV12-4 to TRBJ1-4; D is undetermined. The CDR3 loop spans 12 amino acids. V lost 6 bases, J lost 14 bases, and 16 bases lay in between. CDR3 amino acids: CASSLSRVRLFF. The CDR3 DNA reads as TGTGCCAGCAGCCTTAGTCGGGTTAGGCTGTTTTTT.

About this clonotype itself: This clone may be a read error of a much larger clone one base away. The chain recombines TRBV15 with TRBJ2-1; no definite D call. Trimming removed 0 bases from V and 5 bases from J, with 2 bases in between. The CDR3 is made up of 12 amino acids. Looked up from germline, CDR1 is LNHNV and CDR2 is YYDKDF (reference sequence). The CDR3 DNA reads TGTGCCACCAGCAGAGAAGACAATGAGCAGTTCTTC. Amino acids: CATSREDNEQFF.

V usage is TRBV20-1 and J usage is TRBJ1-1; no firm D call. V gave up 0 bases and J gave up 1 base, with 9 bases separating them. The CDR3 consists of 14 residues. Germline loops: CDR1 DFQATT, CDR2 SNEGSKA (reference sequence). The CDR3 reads CSARDRIENTEAFF. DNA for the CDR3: TGCAGTGCTAGAGATCGCATCGAGAACACTGAAGCTTTCTTT.

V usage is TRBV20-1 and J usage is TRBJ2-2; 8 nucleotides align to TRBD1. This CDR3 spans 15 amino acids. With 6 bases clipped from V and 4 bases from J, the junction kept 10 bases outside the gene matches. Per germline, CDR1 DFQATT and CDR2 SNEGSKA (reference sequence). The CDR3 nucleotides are TGCAGTGCCCAAACAGGGGGTTGGGGCACCGGGGAGCTGTTTTTT. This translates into CSAQTGGWGTGELFF.

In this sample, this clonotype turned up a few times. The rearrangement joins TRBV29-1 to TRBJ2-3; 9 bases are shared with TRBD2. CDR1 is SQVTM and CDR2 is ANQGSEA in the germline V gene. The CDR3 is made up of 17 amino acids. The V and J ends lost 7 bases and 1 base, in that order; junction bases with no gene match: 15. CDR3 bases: TGCAGCGGATTGCCTGCGCTGGTAGCGGGGGGCACAGATACGCAGTATTTT. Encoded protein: CSGLPALVAGGTDTQYF.

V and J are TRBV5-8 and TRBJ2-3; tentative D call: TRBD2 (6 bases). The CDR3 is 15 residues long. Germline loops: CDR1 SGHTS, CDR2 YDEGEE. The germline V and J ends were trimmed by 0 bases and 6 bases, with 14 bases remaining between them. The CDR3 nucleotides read TGTGCCAGCAGCTTGGTAGGGACTGATCCCGATACGCAGTATTTT. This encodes CASSLVGTDPDTQYF.

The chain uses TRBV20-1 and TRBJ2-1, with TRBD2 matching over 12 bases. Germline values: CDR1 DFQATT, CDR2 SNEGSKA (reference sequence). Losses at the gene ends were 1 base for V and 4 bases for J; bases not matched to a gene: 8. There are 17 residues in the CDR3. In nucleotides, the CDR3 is TGCAGTGCTAGAGGACTAGCGGGGGCCCAGAATTACAATGAGCAGTTCTTC. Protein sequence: CSARGLAGAQNYNEQFF.

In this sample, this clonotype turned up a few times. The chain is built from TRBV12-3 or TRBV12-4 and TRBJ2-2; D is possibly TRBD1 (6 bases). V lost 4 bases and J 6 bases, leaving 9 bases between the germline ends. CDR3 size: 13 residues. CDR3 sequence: CASSSDRSGELFF. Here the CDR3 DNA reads TGTGCCAGCAGTTCTGACAGGTCCGGGGAGCTGTTTTTT.

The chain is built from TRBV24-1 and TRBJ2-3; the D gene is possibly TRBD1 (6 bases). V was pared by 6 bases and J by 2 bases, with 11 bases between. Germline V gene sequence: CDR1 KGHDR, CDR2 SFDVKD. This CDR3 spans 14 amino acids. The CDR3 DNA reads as TGTGCCACCAGTAACAGGGATGTCACAGATACGCAGTATTTT. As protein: CATSNRDVTDTQYF.

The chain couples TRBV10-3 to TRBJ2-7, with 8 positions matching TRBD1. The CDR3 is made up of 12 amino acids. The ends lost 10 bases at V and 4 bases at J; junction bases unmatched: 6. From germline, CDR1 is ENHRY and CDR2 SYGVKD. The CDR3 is CATGQGKYEQYF. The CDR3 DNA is TGTGCCACCGGACAGGGAAAGTACGAGCAGTACTTC.

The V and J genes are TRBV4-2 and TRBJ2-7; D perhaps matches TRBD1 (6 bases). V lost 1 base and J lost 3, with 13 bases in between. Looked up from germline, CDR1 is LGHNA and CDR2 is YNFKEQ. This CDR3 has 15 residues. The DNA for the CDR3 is TGTGCCAGCAGCCAAGGCGCCACAGGGTACTACGAGCAGTACTTC. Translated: CASSQGATGYYEQYF.

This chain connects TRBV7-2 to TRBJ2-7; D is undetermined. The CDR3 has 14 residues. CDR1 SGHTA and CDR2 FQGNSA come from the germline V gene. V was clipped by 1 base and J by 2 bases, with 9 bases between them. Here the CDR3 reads CASSLVPRTYEQYF. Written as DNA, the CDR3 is TGTGCCAGCAGCTTAGTTCCGAGAACCTACGAGCAGTACTTC.

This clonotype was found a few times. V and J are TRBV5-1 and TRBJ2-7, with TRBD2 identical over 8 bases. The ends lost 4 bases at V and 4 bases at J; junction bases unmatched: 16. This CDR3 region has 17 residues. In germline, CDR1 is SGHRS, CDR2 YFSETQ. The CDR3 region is CASSPIRGSGKLYEQYF. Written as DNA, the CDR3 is TGCGCCAGCAGCCCGATAAGAGGTAGCGGGAAGCTTTACGAGCAGTACTTC. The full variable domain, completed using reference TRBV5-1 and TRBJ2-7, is KAGVTQTPRYLIKTRGQQVTLSCSPISGHRSVSWYQQTPGQGLQFLFEYFSETQRNKGNFPGRFSGRQFSNSRSEMNVSTLELGDSALYLCASSPIRGSGKLYEQYFGPGTRLTVT.

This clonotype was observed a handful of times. The CDR3 DNA sequence: TGCAGTGCTAGAGTAATCAGGCGTGGGAACACTGAAGCTTTCTTT. As protein: CSARVIRRGNTEAFF. The V gene is TRBV20-1, the J gene TRBJ1-1; no reliable D call. Trimming left V 1 base short and J 1 base short, with 13 bases between. The CDR3 contains 15 residues. Germline CDR1 is DFQATT and CDR2 is SNEGSKA (reference sequence).

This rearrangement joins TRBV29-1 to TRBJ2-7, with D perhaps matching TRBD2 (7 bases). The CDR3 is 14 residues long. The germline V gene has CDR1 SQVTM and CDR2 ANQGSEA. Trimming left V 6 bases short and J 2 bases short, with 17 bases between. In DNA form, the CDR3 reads TGCAGCGTAATGCAGGGGAGGGGACCCTACGAGCAGTACTTC. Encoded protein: CSVMQGRGPYEQYF.

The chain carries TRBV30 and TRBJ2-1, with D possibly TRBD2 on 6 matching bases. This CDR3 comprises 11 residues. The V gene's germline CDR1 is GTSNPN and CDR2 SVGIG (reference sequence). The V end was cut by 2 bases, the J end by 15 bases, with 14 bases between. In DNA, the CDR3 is TGTGCCTGGAGTACCCCTAGCGTATGGTTCTTC. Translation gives CAWSTPSVWFF. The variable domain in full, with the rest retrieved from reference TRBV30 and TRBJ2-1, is SQTIHQWPATLVQPVGSPLSLECTVEGTSNPNLYWYRQAAGRGLQLLFYSVGIGQISSEVPQNLSASRPQDRQFILSSKKLLLSDSGFYLCAWSTPSVWFFGPGTRLTVL.

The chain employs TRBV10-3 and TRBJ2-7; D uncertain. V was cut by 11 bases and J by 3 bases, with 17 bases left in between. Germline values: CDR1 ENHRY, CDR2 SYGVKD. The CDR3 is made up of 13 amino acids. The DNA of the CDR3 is TGTGCCTCACACGGAGTGTTGAACTACGAGCAGTACTTC. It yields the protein CASHGVLNYEQYF.

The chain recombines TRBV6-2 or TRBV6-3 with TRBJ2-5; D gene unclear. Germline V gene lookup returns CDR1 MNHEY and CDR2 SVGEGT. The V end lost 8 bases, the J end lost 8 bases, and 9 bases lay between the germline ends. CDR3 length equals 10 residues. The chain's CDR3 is CASGDNTQYF. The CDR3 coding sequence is TGTGCCAGCGGAGACAATACCCAGTACTTC.

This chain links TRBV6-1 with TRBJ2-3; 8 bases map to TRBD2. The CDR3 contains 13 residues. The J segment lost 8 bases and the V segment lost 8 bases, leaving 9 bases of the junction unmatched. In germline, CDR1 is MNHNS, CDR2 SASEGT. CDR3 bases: TGTGCCAGCCGTGCGGGGGGAGTGAGTACGCAGTATTTT. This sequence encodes CASRAGGVSTQYF.

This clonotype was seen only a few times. The CDR3 loop reads CASSFFRGGYTDTQYF. In nucleotides, the CDR3 is TGTGCCAGCAGTTTTTTCCGGGGGGGCTACACAGATACGCAGTATTTT. The genes are TRBV12-3 or TRBV12-4 and TRBJ2-3; 8 bases line up with TRBD2. The V segment lost 3 bases and the J segment 2 bases; nucleotides outside the gene matches: 7. This CDR3 comprises 16 residues.